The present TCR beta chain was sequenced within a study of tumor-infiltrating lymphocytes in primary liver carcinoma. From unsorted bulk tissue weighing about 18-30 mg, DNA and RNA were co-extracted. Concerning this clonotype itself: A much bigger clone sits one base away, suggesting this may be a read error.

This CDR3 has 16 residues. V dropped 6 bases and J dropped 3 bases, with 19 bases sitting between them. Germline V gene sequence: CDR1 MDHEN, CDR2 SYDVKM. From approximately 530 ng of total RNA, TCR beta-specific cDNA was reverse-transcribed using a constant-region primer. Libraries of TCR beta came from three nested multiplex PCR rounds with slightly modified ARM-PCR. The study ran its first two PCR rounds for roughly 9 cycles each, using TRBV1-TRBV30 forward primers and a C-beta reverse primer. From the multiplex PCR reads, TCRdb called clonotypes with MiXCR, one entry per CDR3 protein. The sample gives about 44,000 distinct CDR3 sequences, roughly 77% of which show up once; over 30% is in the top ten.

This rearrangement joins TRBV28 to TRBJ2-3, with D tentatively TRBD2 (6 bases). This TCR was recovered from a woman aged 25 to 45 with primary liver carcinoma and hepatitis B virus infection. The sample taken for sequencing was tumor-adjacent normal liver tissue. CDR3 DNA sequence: TGTGCCAGCAGAACCGGGGCGGGATGGCCGACAGATACGCAGTATTTT. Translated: CASRTGAGWPTDTQYF.